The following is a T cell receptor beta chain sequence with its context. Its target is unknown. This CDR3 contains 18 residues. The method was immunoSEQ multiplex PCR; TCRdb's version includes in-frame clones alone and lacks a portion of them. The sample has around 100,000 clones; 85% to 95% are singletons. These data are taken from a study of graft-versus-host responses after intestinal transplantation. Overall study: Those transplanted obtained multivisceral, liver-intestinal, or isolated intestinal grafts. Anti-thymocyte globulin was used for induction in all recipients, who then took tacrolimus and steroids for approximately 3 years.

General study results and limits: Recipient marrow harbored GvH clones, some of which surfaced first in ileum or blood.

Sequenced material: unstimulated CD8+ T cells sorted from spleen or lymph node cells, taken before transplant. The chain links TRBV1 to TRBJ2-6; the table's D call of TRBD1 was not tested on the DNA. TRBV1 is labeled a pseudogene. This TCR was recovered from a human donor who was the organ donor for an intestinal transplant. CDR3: CTSSLICLCTNRANVLTF. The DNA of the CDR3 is TGCACCAGCAGCTTGATATGTTTGTGCACAAATCGGGCCAACGTCCTGACTTTC.